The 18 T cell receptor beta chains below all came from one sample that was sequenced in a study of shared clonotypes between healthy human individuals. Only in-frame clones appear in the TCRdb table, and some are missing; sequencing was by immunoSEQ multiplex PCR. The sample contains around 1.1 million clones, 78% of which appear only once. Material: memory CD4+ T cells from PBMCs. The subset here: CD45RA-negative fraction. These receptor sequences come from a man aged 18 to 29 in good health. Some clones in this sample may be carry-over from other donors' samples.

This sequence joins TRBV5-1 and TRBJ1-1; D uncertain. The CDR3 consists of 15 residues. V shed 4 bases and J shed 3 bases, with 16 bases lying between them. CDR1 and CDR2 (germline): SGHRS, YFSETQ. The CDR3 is CASSPGWAEDTEAFF. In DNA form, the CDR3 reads TGCGCCAGCAGCCCGGGCTGGGCGGAGGACACTGAAGCTTTCTTT.

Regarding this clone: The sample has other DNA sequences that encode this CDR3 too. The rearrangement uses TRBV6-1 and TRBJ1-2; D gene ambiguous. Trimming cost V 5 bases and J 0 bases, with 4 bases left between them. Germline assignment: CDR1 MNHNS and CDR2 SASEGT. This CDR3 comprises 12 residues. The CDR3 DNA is TGTGCCAGCAGTCTTCCTAACTATGGCTACACCTTC. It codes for CASSLPNYGYTF.

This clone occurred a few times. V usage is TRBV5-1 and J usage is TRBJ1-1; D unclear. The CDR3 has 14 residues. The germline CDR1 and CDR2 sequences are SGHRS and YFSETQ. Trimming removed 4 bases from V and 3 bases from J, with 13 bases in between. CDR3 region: CASSPELSYTEAFF. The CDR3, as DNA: TGCGCCAGCAGCCCGGAGTTGAGTTACACTGAAGCTTTCTTT.

CDR3 DNA sequence: TGTGCCAGCAGCTTAGTACCTCAGGGGATGGGTTATGGCTACACCTTC. It codes for CASSLVPQGMGYGYTF. The genes are TRBV7-2 and TRBJ1-2; D might be TRBD1 (6 bases). Deletions cut 1 base from V and 5 bases from J, with 17 bases between. Germline V gene sequence: CDR1 SGHTA, CDR2 FQGNSA. The CDR3 runs to 16 residues.

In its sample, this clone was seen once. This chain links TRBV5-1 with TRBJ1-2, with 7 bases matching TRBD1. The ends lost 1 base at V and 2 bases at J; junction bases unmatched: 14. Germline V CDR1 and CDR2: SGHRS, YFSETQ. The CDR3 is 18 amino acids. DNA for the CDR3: TGCGCCAGCAGCTTGCGGTGGATGGACAGGCCTAACAACTATGGCTACACCTTC. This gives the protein CASSLRWMDRPNNYGYTF.

In DNA, the CDR3 is TGCGCCAGCAGCCGGGCGGGGGACACTATACGAGGGCAGTACTTC. Its translation is CASSRAGDTIRGQYF. This chain connects TRBV5-1 to TRBJ2-7; weak D call: TRBD2 (7 bases). V shed 4 bases and J shed 9 bases, with 23 bases lying between them. The CDR3 consists of 15 residues. CDR1 and CDR2 from the germline V gene are SGHRS and YFSETQ.

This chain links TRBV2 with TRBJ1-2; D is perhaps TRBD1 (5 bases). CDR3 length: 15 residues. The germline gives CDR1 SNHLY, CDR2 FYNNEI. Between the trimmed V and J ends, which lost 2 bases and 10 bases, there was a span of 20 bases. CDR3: CASSEKGLPRDDYTF. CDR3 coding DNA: TGTGCCAGCAGTGAAAAAGGACTCCCCAGGGATGACTACACCTTC.

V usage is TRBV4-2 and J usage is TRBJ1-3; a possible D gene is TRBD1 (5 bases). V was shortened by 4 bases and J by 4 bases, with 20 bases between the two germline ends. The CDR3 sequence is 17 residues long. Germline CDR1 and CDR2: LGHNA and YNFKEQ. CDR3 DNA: TGTGCCAGCAGCCTAGAAAGGAACGCAGGGTCAGGAAACACCATATATTTT. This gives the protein CASSLERNAGSGNTIYF.

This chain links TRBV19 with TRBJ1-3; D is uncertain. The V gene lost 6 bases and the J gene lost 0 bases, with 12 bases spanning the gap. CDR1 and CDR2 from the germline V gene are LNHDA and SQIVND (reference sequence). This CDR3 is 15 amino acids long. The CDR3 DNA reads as TGTGCCAGTAGGCAGAATCCTACCTCTGGAAACACCATATATTTT. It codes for CASRQNPTSGNTIYF.

CDR3 in amino acids: CASSPGPMTIQYF. The CDR3 region has the DNA TGTGCCAGCAGCCCAGGACCGATGACCATTCAGTACTTC. The V and J genes are TRBV7-3 and TRBJ2-4; D uncertain. The CDR3 length is 13 residues. The germline V gene encodes CDR1 SGHTA and CDR2 FQGTGA. Trimming left V 5 bases short and J 9 bases short, with 14 bases between. Combining the CDR3 with reference TRBV7-3 and TRBJ2-4 gives the whole variable domain GAGVSQTPSNKVTEKGKYVELRCDPISGHTALYWYRQSLGQGPEFLIYFQGTGAADDSGLPNDRFFAVRPEGSVSTLKIQRTERGDSAVYLCASSPGPMTIQYFGAGTRLSVL.

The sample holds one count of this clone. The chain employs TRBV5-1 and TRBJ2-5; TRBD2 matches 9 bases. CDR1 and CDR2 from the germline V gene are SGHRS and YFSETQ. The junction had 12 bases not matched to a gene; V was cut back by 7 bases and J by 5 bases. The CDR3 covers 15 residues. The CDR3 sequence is CASVAGGPLGETQYF. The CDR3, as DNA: TGCGCCAGCGTGGCGGGAGGGCCCCTCGGGGAGACCCAGTACTTC.

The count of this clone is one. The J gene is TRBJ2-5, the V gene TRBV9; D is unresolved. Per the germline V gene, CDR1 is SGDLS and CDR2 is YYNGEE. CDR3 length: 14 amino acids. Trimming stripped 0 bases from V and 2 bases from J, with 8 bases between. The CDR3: CASSVGVRQETQYF. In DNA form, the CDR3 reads TGTGCCAGCAGCGTAGGCGTACGTCAAGAGACCCAGTACTTC.

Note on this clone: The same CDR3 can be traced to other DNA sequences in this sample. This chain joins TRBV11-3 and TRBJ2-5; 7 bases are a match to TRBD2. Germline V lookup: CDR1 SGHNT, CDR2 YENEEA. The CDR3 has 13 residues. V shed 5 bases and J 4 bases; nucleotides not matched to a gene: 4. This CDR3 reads CASSSGAGETQYF. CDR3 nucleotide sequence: TGTGCCAGCAGCAGCGGGGCCGGAGAGACCCAGTACTTC.

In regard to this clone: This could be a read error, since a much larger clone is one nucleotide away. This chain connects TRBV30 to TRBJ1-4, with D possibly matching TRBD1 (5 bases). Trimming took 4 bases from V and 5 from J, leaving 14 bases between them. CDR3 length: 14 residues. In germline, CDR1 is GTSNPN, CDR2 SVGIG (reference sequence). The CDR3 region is CAWKRTRGNEKLFF. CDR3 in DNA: TGTGCCTGGAAGAGGACACGGGGGAATGAAAAACTGTTTTTT.

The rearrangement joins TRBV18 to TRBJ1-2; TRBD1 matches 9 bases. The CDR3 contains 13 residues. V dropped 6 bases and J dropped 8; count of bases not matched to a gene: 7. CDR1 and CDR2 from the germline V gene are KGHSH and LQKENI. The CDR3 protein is CASSFRDRDGYTF. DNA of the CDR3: TGTGCCAGCTCTTTCCGGGACAGGGACGGCTACACCTTC.

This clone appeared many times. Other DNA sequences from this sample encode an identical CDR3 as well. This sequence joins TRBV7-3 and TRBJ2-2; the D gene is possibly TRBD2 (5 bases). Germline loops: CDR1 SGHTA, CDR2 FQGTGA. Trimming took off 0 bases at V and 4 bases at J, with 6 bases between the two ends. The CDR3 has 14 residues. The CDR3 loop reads CASSLTGITGELFF. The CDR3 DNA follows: TGTGCCAGCAGCTTAACCGGGATCACCGGGGAGCTGTTTTTT.

Here the CDR3 DNA reads TGTGCCAGTAGTAGTACCAATCAGCCCCAGCATTTT. Translation gives CASSSTNQPQHF. The gene calls are TRBV19 and TRBJ1-5; D gene ambiguous. The CDR3 length is 12 residues. V was cut by 4 bases and J by 3 bases, with 4 bases left in between. The germline V gene encodes CDR1 LNHDA and CDR2 SQIVND (reference sequence).

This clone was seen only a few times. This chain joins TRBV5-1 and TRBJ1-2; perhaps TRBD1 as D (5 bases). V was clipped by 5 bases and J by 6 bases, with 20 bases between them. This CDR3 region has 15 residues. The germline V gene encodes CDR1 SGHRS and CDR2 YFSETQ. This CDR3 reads CASRLGTSGGHGYTF. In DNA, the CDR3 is TGCGCCAGCAGGCTTGGGACGTCAGGAGGACATGGCTACACCTTC.